This TCR beta chain was profiled in a study of T cells after yellow fever vaccination (dated by TCRdb to between 2019 and 2020). Concerning the study at large: The SMART-Seq v4 Ultra Low Input RNA kit was used to prepare libraries from fractions with low cell numbers. The cohort comprised two healthy male donors, one aged 18 to 30 and one aged 30 to 39 years. To track T-cell clones before and after primary and booster YFV17D yellow fever vaccination, bulk TCR alpha and beta repertoires were sequenced longitudinally. Bulk PBMC replicates and cell subsets were isolated from blood drawn at multiple timepoints before and after both primary and secondary immunization.

The sample's treatment or condition label, in plain terms: live attenuated yellow fever vaccine strain. PBMCs were isolated from peripheral blood using a standard Ficoll-Paque protocol. Dynabeads CD4 and CD8 positive selection kits were used to isolate CD4 and CD8 T-cell fractions. RNA was extracted with TriZol from bulk PBMCs, CD4 and CD8 fractions, and dextramer-positive and dextramer-negative fractions. This clonotype was counted many times. The specificity of this receptor is unknown. The input lacks base qualities; no much larger clone sits a single base away. From the cysteine up to the phenylalanine, the CDR3 has a length of 19 residues. Only the CDR3 DNA stays, 57 bases, in frame from base 1. CDR1 and CDR2, looked up from the germline V gene (reference sequence), are DFQATT and SNEGSKA. For this chain, trimming is 0 bases at the V end and 0 bases at the J end, and the number of junction bases without a gene match is 13.

Points the paper makes about the study in general: FACS-sorted repertoires could contain abundant contaminating clonotypes from the bulk population, so computational filtering was required. Most clones expanded after primary vaccination were re-detected after the booster (almost 98% of CD4 and around 88% of CD8), suggesting broad memory maintenance. A small share of clonotypes occurred in both CD4 and CD8 compartments, likely arising from convergent recombination. The study included only a couple of donors, which limits how far the findings can be generalized. The secondary T-cell response was found to be weaker but faster than the primary response, with a peak reached on day 5 rather than on day 15.

TCR cDNA was synthesized by 5'RACE template switching, through which a universal primer site and unique molecular identifiers were introduced. Priming for cDNA synthesis came from both the TCR alpha and TCR beta constant segments. Libraries were amplified in two PCR steps, with sample barcodes and sequencing adapters added in the second step. Libraries were sequenced on Illumina HiSeq 2500 (2x100 bp) or NovaSeq (2x150 bp). As for the original processing: Demultiplexing of reads and collapsing into UMI consensus sequences were performed with MIGEC, and V(D)J alignment was carried out with MiXCR. Using edgeR on replicate PBMC samples, clonotypes were called vaccine-responding if FDR was below 0.01 and the log2 fold change was above 5 up to day 15. Bulk clonotypes were assigned CD4 or CD8 identity according to which sequenced CD4 or CD8 repertoire held them at higher abundance. In TCRdb, the public reads were trimmed at Q25 with fastp and aligned with MiXCR, with productive beta chains retained. Here each entry gathers all rows of one CDR3 protein and keeps the most common genes and DNA. It is TCRdb's table, rather than the study itself, that gives the V and J calls and clone size. The sample table holds 29,000 or so distinct CDR3 sequences, of which over 4.5% were seen once. The biggest ten clones account for roughly 41% of the sample.

The TCR comes from a man aged 30 to 45 who received the YFV17D yellow fever vaccine. The material sequenced was CD8+ T cells sorted from PBMCs, taken 10 days after the yellow fever booster vaccination. This receptor chain uses TRBV20-1 and TRBJ2-5; 10 junctional bases match TRBD2. CDR3 reads: CSARDVGWGLAGDQETQYF. The sequenced DNA is TGCAGTGCTAGAGATGTGGGTTGGGGGCTAGCGGGGGACCAAGAGACCCAGTACTTC.